A selection of T cell receptor beta chains follows, all from one sample in a study of T cell changes during pregnancy in multiple sclerosis. Generated by immunoSEQ multiplex PCR, the TCRdb table keeps only in-frame clones and is missing some. The data hold 99,000 or so clones, with around 93% observed a single time. The source material was peripheral blood, sampled after pregnancy. Receptors were obtained from a female donor with multiple sclerosis, enrolled in a pregnancy study. Each CDR3 is given with its conserved first and last residue. Each record gives: D gene, V gene, clone size, J gene, CDR3 protein, CDR3 DNA. A D gene is named only where the DNA matches it firmly. Clone size is stated in some rows and not others, as once, few, many or a class when expanded.

>-|TRBV19|-|TRBJ2-1
CASSIDSGNEQFF
TGTGCCAGTAGTATAGATTCCGGTAATGAGCAGTTCTTC
>TRBD1|TRBV4-1|-|TRBJ1-1
CASSRNTGQTWKNTEAFF
TGCGCCAGCAGCCGGAATACGGGACAGACCTGGAAGAACACTGAAGCTTTCTTT
>-|TRBV13|-|TRBJ2-2
CASSLGHGSHGELFF
TGTGCCAGCAGCTTAGGCCACGGGAGTCACGGGGAGCTGTTTTTT
>-|TRBV7-9|-|TRBJ2-1
CASSQRGKATYNEQFF
TGTGCCAGCAGCCAGAGGGGGAAAGCAACCTACAATGAGCAGTTCTTC
>TRBD2|TRBV6-8|-|TRBJ2-3
CASSYSTTSGRGLISTDTQYF
TGTGCCAGCAGTTACTCGACTACTAGCGGGAGGGGATTGATTAGCACAGATACGCAGTATTTT
>-|TRBV7-9|-|TRBJ2-1
CASSLLEYGNEQFF
TGTGCCAGCAGCTTACTAGAGTACGGGAATGAGCAGTTCTTC
>TRBD2|TRBV9|-|TRBJ2-5
CASSVGGRGGRETQYF
TGTGCCAGCAGCGTTGGCGGGAGGGGGGGAAGAGAGACCCAGTACTTC
>-|TRBV19|once|TRBJ2-7
CAIGQPAYEQYF
TGTGCCATCGGACAGCCGGCCTACGAGCAGTACTTC
>-|TRBV19|-|TRBJ1-1
CASTLMNTEAFF
TGTGCCAGTACCCTAATGAACACTGAAGCTTTCTTT
>TRBD1|TRBV12-5|-|TRBJ1-2
CASGLVLQGADISYGYTF
TGTGCTAGTGGTTTGGTCCTACAGGGGGCTGATATCAGCTATGGCTACACCTTC
>TRBD1|TRBV7-7|-|TRBJ2-7
CASSSGTGNAYEQYF
TGTGCCAGCAGTTCCGGGACAGGGAATGCTTACGAGCAGTACTTC
>-|TRBV11-2|-|TRBJ2-7
CASSLVFSRQHSYEQYF
TGTGCCAGCAGCTTAGTGTTCAGTAGACAGCACTCCTACGAGCAGTACTTC
>-|TRBV7-7|-|TRBJ2-5
CASSLTRVPQETQYF
TGTGCCAGCAGCTTAACGAGGGTACCGCAAGAGACCCAGTACTTC
>TRBD1|TRBV15|few|TRBJ2-3
CATSSGRWGQGLDTQYF
TGTGCCACCAGCAGCGGGAGGTGGGGACAGGGGCTGGATACGCAGTATTTT
>-|TRBV4-1|-|TRBJ2-5
CASSQEAEGLKTQYF
TGCGCCAGCAGCCAAGAAGCGGAGGGCCTAAAGACCCAGTACTTC
>-|TRBV2|-|TRBJ2-1
CASSEASEGFAQNEQFF
TGTGCCAGCAGTGAAGCCAGCGAGGGTTTTGCTCAGAATGAGCAGTTCTTC
>TRBD2|TRBV9|-|TRBJ2-1
CASSVGGTSSYNEQFF
TGTGCCAGCAGCGTAGGCGGGACTAGCTCCTACAATGAGCAGTTCTTC
>TRBD1|TRBV6-6|-|TRBJ2-2
CASSGGSTGELFF
TGTGCCAGTTCAGGGGGCAGTACCGGGGAGCTGTTTTTT
>TRBD2|TRBV13|once|TRBJ2-7
CASSDGTSRSYEQYF
TGTGCCAGCAGCGACGGGACTAGCAGATCCTACGAGCAGTACTTC
>TRBD1|TRBV27|-|TRBJ2-7
CASSLGQGFAYEQYF
TGTGCCAGCAGTTTAGGACAGGGGTTCGCCTACGAGCAGTACTTC
>-|TRBV27|-|TRBJ2-7
CASSLRSGYEQYF
TGTGCCAGCAGTTTGAGGAGCGGCTACGAGCAGTACTTC
>TRBD1|TRBV18|-|TRBJ2-2
CASSPRQGADTGELFF
TGTGCCAGCTCACCCAGACAGGGGGCGGACACCGGGGAGCTGTTTTTT
>-|TRBV19|few|TRBJ2-2
CASSIGQGLGELFF
TGTGCCAGTAGTATAGGGCAGGGGCTCGGGGAGCTGTTTTTT
>-|TRBV4-1|-|TRBJ1-5
CASSQDPVSLPQHF
TGCGCCAGCAGCCAAGATCCAGTAAGTTTACCCCAGCATTTT
>-|TRBV30|-|TRBJ2-7
CAWSGDIFRSYEQYF
TGTGCCTGGAGTGGAGACATCTTTCGCTCCTACGAGCAGTACTTC
>-|TRBV5-8|-|TRBJ1-2
CASRRGAGNYGYTF
TGTGCCAGCAGGCGAGGTGCGGGGAACTATGGCTACACCTTC
>TRBD2|TRBV11-2|-|TRBJ2-3
CASSSSGSTDTQYF
TGTGCCAGCAGCAGTAGCGGGAGCACAGATACGCAGTATTTT
>TRBD1|TRBV25-1|-|TRBJ1-2
CASSRQGLDYGYTF
TGTGCCAGCAGTCGACAGGGGTTGGACTATGGCTACACCTTC
>-|TRBV27|-|TRBJ1-2
CASSLTVTDNYGYTF
TGTGCCAGCAGTCTAACTGTGACAGATAACTATGGCTACACCTTC
>-|TRBV5-6|-|TRBJ1-2
CASRQGNYGYTF
TGTGCCAGCAGGCAGGGAAACTATGGCTACACCTTC
>-|TRBV28|-|TRBJ1-5
CASSSQGLSSNQPQHF
TGTGCCAGCAGCTCCCAGGGGCTCTCGAGCAATCAGCCCCAGCATTTT
>-|TRBV11-2|-|TRBJ2-7
CASSLALAHEQYF
TGTGCCAGCAGCTTAGCTCTAGCCCACGAGCAGTACTTC
>-|TRBV7-2|-|TRBJ2-1
CASSLGSISSSYNEQFF
TGTGCCAGCAGCTTAGGTTCGATATCGAGCTCCTACAATGAGCAGTTCTTC
>TRBD2|TRBV29-1|-|TRBJ2-1
CSVERLASYNEQFF
TGCAGCGTTGAAAGACTAGCGTCCTACAATGAGCAGTTCTTC
>-|TRBV29-1|-|TRBJ1-2
CSVDGAGNYGYTF
TGCAGCGTTGACGGGGCGGGGAACTATGGCTACACCTTC
>TRBD2|TRBV7-8|-|TRBJ2-7
CASSLKVREGAAEQYF
TGTGCCAGCAGCTTAAAAGTGCGGGAGGGGGCGGCCGAGCAGTACTTC
>-|TRBV5-5|-|TRBJ1-1
CASSLGPLGNTEAFF
TGTGCCAGCAGCTTGGGACCCCTAGGGAACACTGAAGCTTTCTTT
>TRBD2|TRBV29-1|-|TRBJ2-7
CSVGGGYEQYF
TGCAGCGTTGGGGGAGGGTACGAGCAGTACTTC
>TRBD2|TRBV5-4|once|TRBJ2-1
CASSLAGGSGNEQFF
TGTGCCAGCAGCTTGGCAGGCGGGAGTGGGAATGAGCAGTTCTTC
>TRBD2|TRBV4-2|-|TRBJ2-1
CASSQVRRLAVSSYNEQFF
TGTGCCAGCAGCCAAGTAAGGAGACTAGCTGTAAGCTCCTACAATGAGCAGTTCTTC
>TRBD1|TRBV5-1|-|TRBJ1-2
CASAGTGHYGYTF
TGCGCCAGCGCAGGGACAGGACACTATGGCTACACCTTC
>-|TRBV6-5|-|TRBJ2-3
CASSYRDTITDTQYF
TGTGCCAGCAGTTATCGGGACACCATCACAGATACGCAGTATTTT
>-|TRBV11-2|once|TRBJ2-5
CASSTPEGRVPRTQYF
TGTGCCAGCAGCACCCCGGAGGGAAGGGTCCCAAGGACCCAGTACTTC
>TRBD1|TRBV9|-|TRBJ2-5
CASSVRRQGPQETQYF
TGTGCCAGCAGCGTACGACGACAGGGGCCCCAAGAGACCCAGTACTTC
>-|TRBV4-1|-|TRBJ2-7
CASSRGAGEEQYF
TGCGCCAGCAGCCGGGGGGCGGGAGAAGAGCAGTACTTC
>-|TRBV11-2|-|TRBJ1-3
CASSATGGFGNTIYF
TGTGCCAGCAGCGCGACAGGTGGTTTTGGAAACACCATATATTTT
>-|TRBV4-1|-|TRBJ2-7
CASSQLRSRGHEQYF
TGCGCCAGCAGCCAACTTCGGTCCCGCGGCCACGAGCAGTACTTC
>-|TRBV15|-|TRBJ2-1
CATKEGSFNNEQFF
TGTGCCACCAAGGAGGGCAGTTTCAACAATGAGCAGTTCTTC
>-|TRBV4-3|-|TRBJ1-3
CASSQEAHDTIYF
TGCGCCAGCAGCCAAGAGGCACATGACACCATATATTTT
>-|TRBV7-9|-|TRBJ2-2
CASSLEGTGELFF
TGTGCCAGCAGCTTAGAGGGGACCGGGGAGCTGTTTTTT
>-|TRBV18|once|TRBJ2-1
CASSPGLVRGDEQFF
TGTGCCAGCTCACCGGGACTCGTAAGAGGTGATGAGCAGTTCTTC
>TRBD1|TRBV5-1|-|TRBJ2-7
CASSLGQGASYEQYF
TGCGCCAGCAGCTTGGGACAGGGAGCGTCCTACGAGCAGTACTTC
>-|TRBV18|-|TRBJ2-1
CASSARIVSSYNEQFF
TGTGCCAGCTCGGCGAGGATCGTAAGCTCCTACAATGAGCAGTTCTTC
>-|TRBV14|-|TRBJ1-5
CASSQGGGGQPQHF
TGTGCCAGCAGCCAGGGTGGGGGGGGCCAGCCCCAGCATTTT
>TRBD2|TRBV6-4|-|TRBJ2-3
CASSDTAGGSTDTQYF
TGTGCCAGCAGTGACACAGCGGGAGGGTCGACAGATACGCAGTATTTT